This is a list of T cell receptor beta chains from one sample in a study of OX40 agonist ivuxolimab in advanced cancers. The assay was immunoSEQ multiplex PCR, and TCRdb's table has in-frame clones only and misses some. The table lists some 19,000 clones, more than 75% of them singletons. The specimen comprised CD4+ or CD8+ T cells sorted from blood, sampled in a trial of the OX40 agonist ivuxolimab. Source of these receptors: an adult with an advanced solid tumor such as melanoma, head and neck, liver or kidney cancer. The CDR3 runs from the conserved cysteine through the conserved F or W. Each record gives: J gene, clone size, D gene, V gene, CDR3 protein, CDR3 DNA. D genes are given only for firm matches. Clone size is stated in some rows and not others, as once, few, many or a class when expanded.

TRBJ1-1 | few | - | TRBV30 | CAWSSGVTEAFF | TGTGCCTGGTCCTCAGGGGTCACTGAAGCTTTCTTT
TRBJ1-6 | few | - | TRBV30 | CAESNGGSSPLHF | TGTGCTGAAAGTAATGGCGGGAGTTCACCCCTCCACTTT
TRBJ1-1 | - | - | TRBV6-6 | CASSYTDLNTEAFF | TGTGCCAGCAGTTACACAGACTTGAACACTGAAGCTTTCTTT
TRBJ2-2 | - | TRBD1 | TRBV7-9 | CASSPPLSVQGALRGELFF | TGTGCCAGCAGCCCGCCCCTGAGCGTACAGGGGGCTTTGAGGGGGGAGCTGTTTTTT
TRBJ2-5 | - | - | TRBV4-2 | CASSQEDRTQETQYF | TGTGCCAGCAGCCAAGAGGACCGCACCCAAGAGACCCAGTACTTC
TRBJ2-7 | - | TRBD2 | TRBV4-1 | CASSLALAGGTYEQYF | TGCGCCAGCAGCCTGGCGCTAGCGGGGGGGACCTACGAGCAGTACTTC
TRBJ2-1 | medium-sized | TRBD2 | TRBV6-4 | CASSDSGEGHNEQFF | TGTGCCAGCAGTGACTCGGGGGAGGGGCACAATGAGCAGTTCTTC
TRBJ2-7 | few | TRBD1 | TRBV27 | CASSFTGAEQYF | TGTGCCAGCAGTTTCACAGGGGCCGAGCAGTACTTC
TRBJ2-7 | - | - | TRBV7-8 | CASSPLSTGRTEQYF | TGTGCCAGCAGCCCCCTTTCAACAGGGCGGACCGAGCAGTACTTC
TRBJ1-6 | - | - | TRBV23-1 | CASSQSSGEGCSPLHF | TGCGCCAGCAGTCAATCTTCAGGGGAAGGTTGCTCACCCCTCCACTTT
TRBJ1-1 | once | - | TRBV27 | CASSLGPYTEAFF | TGTGCCAGCAGCTTGGGGCCATACACTGAAGCTTTCTTT
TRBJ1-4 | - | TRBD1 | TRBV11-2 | CASSPTGAINEKLFF | TGTGCCAGCAGCCCAACAGGGGCGATTAATGAAAAACTGTTTTTT
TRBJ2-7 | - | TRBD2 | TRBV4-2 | CASSQDGTSGVEQYF | TGTGCCAGCAGCCAAGATGGGACTAGCGGGGTCGAGCAGTACTTC
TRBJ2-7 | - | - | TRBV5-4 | CASSLTRDGYEQYF | TGTGCCAGCAGCTTAACCCGGGACGGCTACGAGCAGTACTTC
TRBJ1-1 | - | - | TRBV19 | CASSAATGNTEAFF | TGTGCCAGTAGCGCAGCGACAGGGAACACTGAAGCTTTCTTT
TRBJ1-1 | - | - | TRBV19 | CASSQGGLDEAFF | TGTGCCAGTAGTCAAGGGGGGTTGGATGAAGCTTTCTTT
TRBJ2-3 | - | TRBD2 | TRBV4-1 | CASSHRPPAGGSTDTQYF | TGCGCCAGCAGCCACCGCCCCCCAGCGGGGGGTAGCACAGATACGCAGTATTTT
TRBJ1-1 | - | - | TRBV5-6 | CASSLVQSLKEAFF | TGTGCCAGCAGCTTGGTACAGAGTCTGAAAGAAGCTTTCTTT
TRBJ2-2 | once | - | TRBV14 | CASSQEQYTNTGELFF | TGTGCCAGCAGCCAAGAGCAGTATACGAACACCGGGGAGCTGTTTTTT
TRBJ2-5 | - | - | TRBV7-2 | CASSLDIEETQYF | TGTGCCAGCAGCTTAGATATAGAAGAGACCCAGTACTTC
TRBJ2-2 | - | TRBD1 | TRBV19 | CASEKGATGSPGELFF | TGTGCCAGCGAAAAGGGGGCTACGGGGTCTCCCGGGGAGCTGTTTTTT
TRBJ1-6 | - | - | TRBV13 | CASSPWLESNSPLHF | TGTGCCAGCAGCCCCTGGCTCGAATCTAATTCACCCCTCCACTTT
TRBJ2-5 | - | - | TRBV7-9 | CASSPPPGQTQETQYF | TGTGCCAGCAGCCCACCGCCGGGGCAGACGCAAGAGACCCAGTACTTC
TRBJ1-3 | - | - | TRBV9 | CASSVGTGSSGNTIYF | TGTGCCAGCAGCGTAGGGACGGGTAGCTCTGGAAACACCATATATTTT
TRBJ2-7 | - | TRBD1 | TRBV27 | CASSQDRESSYEQYF | TGTGCCAGCAGTCAAGACAGGGAGTCTTCCTACGAGCAGTACTTC